These 18 T cell receptor beta chains originate from one sample sequenced in a study of CD8 T cells in Susac syndrome. A quantity of about 0.5 to 1 ug RNA underwent reverse transcription using random hexamers. MiXCR, applied by TCRdb to the immunoSEQ multiplex PCR reads, yields one record per CDR3 protein. Altogether more than 150,000 distinct CDR3 sequences are present, around 96% being singletons, with the ten largest covering approximately 0.15%. Sequencing used CD4+ T cells from PBMCs. The receptors here all came from a human donor with Susac syndrome.

The gene calls are TRBV3-1 and TRBJ2-2; TRBD2 might be the D (6 bases). The CDR3 has 14 amino acids. V lost 3 bases and J 1 base, leaving 6 bases between the germline ends. The germline V gene encodes CDR1 LGHDT and CDR2 YNNKEL (reference sequence). The CDR3 loop reads CASSQRGNTGELFF. DNA for the CDR3: TGTGCCAGCAGCCAGCGGGGGAACACCGGGGAGCTGTTTTTT.

The chain recombines TRBV7-9 with TRBJ1-2; a possible D gene is TRBD1 (5 bases). Germline V CDR1 and CDR2: SEHNR, FQNEAQ (reference sequence). V was trimmed by 7 bases and J by 2 bases, leaving 11 bases between them. There are 13 residues in the CDR3. The CDR3 DNA follows: TGTGCCAGCAACGTCGCAGGGAACTATGGCTACACCTTC. Amino acids: CASNVAGNYGYTF.

The rearrangement uses TRBV5-1 and TRBJ2-1, with 13 bases aligning to TRBD2. CDR1 is SGHRS and CDR2 is YFSETQ in the germline V gene. The CDR3 covers 15 residues. J was trimmed by 4 bases and V by 4 bases; bases with no gene match: 2. The CDR3 reads CASSPGLAGYNEQFF. The CDR3 DNA reads as TGCGCCAGCAGCCCGGGACTAGCGGGGTACAATGAGCAGTTCTTC.

V usage is TRBV9 and J usage is TRBJ2-1, with 9 bases fitting TRBD2. Per the germline V gene, CDR1 is SGDLS and CDR2 is YYNGEE. The CDR3 is 15 amino acids. V lost 7 bases, J lost 1 base, and 6 bases stayed unmatched. CDR3 sequence reads: CASDASGISYNEQFF. The CDR3 DNA reads TGTGCCAGCGACGCTAGCGGGATATCCTACAATGAGCAGTTCTTC.

The chain is built from TRBV29-1 and TRBJ2-1, with D possibly matching TRBD2 (6 bases). V was clipped by 8 bases and J by 4 bases, with 18 bases between them. The germline V gene encodes CDR1 SQVTM and CDR2 ANQGSEA. This CDR3 contains 14 residues. CDR3 DNA sequence: TGCAGCATCCTTAGGAGGGGCTCGTACAATGAGCAGTTCTTC. Translated: CSILRRGSYNEQFF.

J is TRBJ1-2 and V is TRBV20-1; D gene unclear. The V and J ends lost 7 bases and 6 bases respectively, with 18 bases between them. This CDR3 comprises 13 residues. Germline V gives CDR1 DFQATT, CDR2 SNEGSKA (reference sequence). CDR3 in amino acids: CSVLESGNDGYTF. The CDR3, as DNA: TGCAGTGTTTTAGAGTCCGGGAACGATGGCTACACCTTC.

J is TRBJ1-6 and V is TRBV9; D is possibly TRBD1 (6 bases). The CDR3 extends over 15 amino acids. Germline CDR1 is SGDLS and CDR2 is YYNGEE. With 3 bases removed from V and 7 bases from J, the gap between germline ends came to 14 bases. CDR3 residues: CASSAFRGNNSPLHF. The CDR3 DNA follows: TGTGCCAGCAGCGCCTTTAGGGGGAACAATTCACCCCTCCACTTT. Based on the CDR3 plus reference TRBV9 and TRBJ1-6, the full variable domain is DSGVTQTPKHLITATGQRVTLRCSPRSGDLSVYWYQQSLDQGLQFLIQYYNGEERAKGNILERFSAQQFPDLHSELNLSSLELGDSALYFCASSAFRGNNSPLHFGNGTRLTVT.

The chain is built from TRBV4-1 and TRBJ2-1, with 7 bases lining up with TRBD2. CDR3 length equals 16 residues. The ends lost 1 base at V and 0 bases at J; junction bases unmatched: 3. Germline values: CDR1 MGHRA, CDR2 YSYEKL. The CDR3 spells CASSQARGFSYNEQFF. Written as DNA, the CDR3 is TGCGCCAGCAGCCAAGCGCGGGGGTTCTCCTACAATGAGCAGTTCTTC.

This clonotype was seen once. V and J are TRBV6-5 and TRBJ2-2, with D uncertain. This CDR3 region has 14 residues. The germline gives CDR1 MNHEY, CDR2 SVGAGI. Trimming removed 1 base at V and 3 bases at J, with 6 bases between. The CDR3 DNA reads as TGTGCCAGCAGTTACTGGGGTGACACCGGGGAGCTGTTTTTT. Encoded protein: CASSYWGDTGELFF.

The rearrangement links TRBV14 to TRBJ1-1; D is ambiguous. The CDR3 consists of 12 residues. Trimming took off 3 bases at V and 5 bases at J, with 7 bases between the two ends. The germline gives CDR1 SGHDN, CDR2 FVKESK. CDR3 region: CASSQGWTEAFF. Written as DNA, the CDR3 is TGTGCCAGCAGCCAGGGCTGGACTGAAGCTTTCTTT.

This chain links TRBV7-9 with TRBJ1-2; D remains unclear. Trimming stripped 5 bases from V and 6 bases from J, with 25 bases between. Germline CDR1 SEHNR, CDR2 FQNEAQ (reference sequence). CDR3 length: 17 residues. CDR3 region: CASSLQSPATAGDGYTF. The DNA of the CDR3 is TGTGCCAGCAGCCTCCAGAGCCCCGCTACAGCGGGAGATGGCTACACCTTC.

The CDR3 region has the DNA TGTGCCAGCAGCTTGCCAAGCGGCAAAAACATTCAGTACTTC. This translates into CASSLPSGKNIQYF. The genes are TRBV5-4 and TRBJ2-4, with D maybe TRBD2 (5 bases). The CDR3 runs 14 residues. From germline, CDR1 is SGHNT and CDR2 YYREEE (reference sequence). Deletions cut 1 base from V and 3 bases from J, with 8 bases between.

The gene calls are TRBV11-2 and TRBJ1-2, with 7 bases lining up with TRBD1. V shed 0 bases and J 0 bases; nucleotides not matched to a gene: 16. Germline CDR1 SGHAT, CDR2 FQNNGV. This CDR3 spans 20 amino acids. The CDR3 DNA follows: TGTGCCAGCAGCTTAGAGGGCTGGCCCTCGGACAGGACCACTAACTATGGCTACACCTTC. It codes for CASSLEGWPSDRTTNYGYTF.

V gene TRBV5-1 combines with J gene TRBJ2-6; D is uncertain. This CDR3 comprises 16 residues. Per germline, CDR1 SGHRS and CDR2 YFSETQ. V was trimmed by 0 bases and J by 2 bases, leaving 9 bases between them. In DNA form, the CDR3 reads TGCGCCAGCAGCTTGGCCGCAGGAGCTGGGGCCAACGTCCTGACTTTC. Encoded protein: CASSLAAGAGANVLTF. Complete variable domain (other parts from reference TRBV5-1 and TRBJ2-6): KAGVTQTPRYLIKTRGQQVTLSCSPISGHRSVSWYQQTPGQGLQFLFEYFSETQRNKGNFPGRFSGRQFSNSRSEMNVSTLELGDSALYLCASSLAAGAGANVLTFGAGSRLTVL.

The J gene is TRBJ1-2, the V gene TRBV15, with 12 bases fitting TRBD1. The V gene end was trimmed by 3 bases and the J gene end by 4 bases; junction bases not matched to a gene: 6. CDR1 is LNHNV, CDR2 YYDKDF, per germline (reference sequence). The CDR3 is 16 residues long. CDR3 coding DNA: TGTGCCACCAGCAGGGCCGGGACAGGGGGCGTCTATGGCTACACCTTC. Its protein product is CATSRAGTGGVYGYTF. Complete variable domain (other parts from reference TRBV15 and TRBJ1-2): DAMVIQNPRYQVTQFGKPVTLSCSQTLNHNVMYWYQQKSSQAPKLLFHYYDKDFNNEADTPDNFQSRRPNTSFCFLDIRSPGLGDTAMYLCATSRAGTGGVYGYTFGSGTRLTVV.

V and J are TRBV1 and TRBJ2-5; the DNA was not compared with TRBD2, the D call given in the table. TRBV1 is classified as a pseudogene. The CDR3 is 20 amino acids. Here the CDR3 DNA reads TGCACCAGCAGCCAACCGGGACTAGCGGGGGGGCTCTCCTTGGTGGAGACCCAGTACTTC. This sequence encodes CTSSQPGLAGGLSLVETQYF.

The chain carries TRBV20-1 and TRBJ2-3, with no clear D. The CDR3 consists of 11 residues. Germline-derived CDR1 and CDR2 are DFQATT and SNEGSKA (reference sequence). The germline V and J ends were trimmed by 6 bases and 6 bases, with 10 bases remaining between them. The CDR3 DNA sequence: TGCAGTGCCAGATGGGTCGATACGCAGTATTTT. Encoded protein: CSARWVDTQYF.

This clonotype was seen only once. V usage is TRBV7-9 and J usage is TRBJ2-7; no clear D. The germline V and J ends were trimmed by 1 base and 6 bases, with 13 bases remaining between them. Germline assignment: CDR1 SEHNR and CDR2 FQNEAQ (reference sequence). This CDR3 region has 14 residues. The CDR3 is CASSLGLPVGEQYF. The CDR3 DNA is TGTGCCAGCAGCTTAGGTCTACCCGTTGGCGAGCAGTACTTC.